Given below is one T cell receptor (beta chain) in context. Its cognate antigen is unknown. TCRdb re-analysed the RT-PCR reads in MiXCR, keeping a single row per CDR3 protein. Of around 790,000 distinct CDR3 sequences listed, 21% were seen once; the top ten hold approximately 10%. This specimen comes from a study of response to subunit inactivated influenza vaccine. The study's findings and limits: The authors suggested that few new T cells are recruited per seasonal influenza vaccination.

After removal of 1 base from V and 5 bases from J, the junction contained 5 bases not matched to a gene. The CDR3 sequence is 15 residues long. Germline assignment: CDR1 SGDLS and CDR2 YYNGEE. This chain links TRBV9 with TRBJ2-2; 7 bases line up with TRBD2. The sample consisted of PBMCs from blood, taken 4 to 6 days after vaccination. The clonotype comes from a man in his forties or fifties who received an inactivated influenza vaccine. In DNA form, the CDR3 reads TGTGCCAGCAGCGTAACAGACGGGAGGACCGGGGAGCTGTTTTTT. This sequence encodes CASSVTDGRTGELFF.